This entry lists 15 T cell receptor beta chains sequenced from one sample in a study of T cell repertoires in cytomegalovirus infection. TCRdb fed the reads into MiXCR, producing one record per CDR3 protein. The sample has approximately 910,000 distinct CDR3 sequences; around 32% are singletons. For these receptors, no antigen is known. The material sequenced was cultured CD8+ T cells from PBMCs, taken from culture after CMV antigen stimulation. These receptors were obtained from a human donor in good health (CMV status not recorded). Some clones in this sample may be carry-over from other donors' samples.

The genes are TRBV6-5 and TRBJ1-1, with a tentative D call TRBD1 (5 bases). Germline CDR1 MNHEY, CDR2 SVGAGI. This CDR3 region has 14 residues. The V end was cut by 7 bases, the J end by 4 bases, with 16 bases between. CDR3 amino acids: CASTWDGGGTEAFF. The CDR3 coding sequence is TGTGCCAGCACGTGGGACGGGGGAGGCACTGAAGCTTTCTTT.

This clonotype was counted between two and nine times. This chain's CDR3 is CATSDFSGELTDTQYF. The DNA for the CDR3 is TGTGCCACCAGTGATTTCAGCGGGGAGCTCACAGATACGCAGTATTTT. This sequence joins TRBV24-1 and TRBJ2-3, with 7 nucleotides matching TRBD2. In germline, CDR1 is KGHDR, CDR2 SFDVKD. J was trimmed by 2 bases and V by 1 base; bases with no gene match: 5. The CDR3 extends over 16 amino acids.

V and J are TRBV7-8 and TRBJ1-1, with TRBD1 matching 7 bases. Germline CDR1 and CDR2: SGHVS and FQNEAQ. This CDR3 is 11 amino acids long. V trimming: 5 bases; J trimming: 9 bases; junction bases outside the gene matches: 3. The chain's CDR3 is CASSPGQKAFF. Here the CDR3 DNA reads TGTGCCAGCAGCCCGGGACAGAAAGCTTTCTTT.

This chain connects TRBV6-1 to TRBJ2-2; no clear D gene. The germline gives CDR1 MNHNS, CDR2 SASEGT. The CDR3 is made up of 11 amino acids. V was shortened by 11 bases and J by 5 bases, with 9 bases between the two germline ends. For the CDR3, the DNA is TGTGCCTGCTTCGGGACCGGGGAGCTGTTTTTT. This codes for CACFGTGELFF.

This clonotype appeared a few times. Here the CDR3 DNA reads TGTGCCAGCAGCTTAACGTCCGCCACTGAAGCTTTCTTT. Protein: CASSLTSATEAFF. The chain carries TRBV7-3 and TRBJ1-1; D remains ambiguous. Between the trimmed V and J ends, which lost 0 bases and 4 bases, there was a span of 6 bases. The CDR3 spans 13 residues. Germline-derived CDR1 and CDR2 are SGHTA and FQGTGA.

The chain is built from TRBV27 and TRBJ1-1; D is ambiguous. V was pared by 5 bases and J by 10 bases, with 14 bases between. Germline CDR1 reads MNHEY; CDR2 reads SMNVEV (reference sequence). The CDR3 spans 12 residues. The CDR3 bases are TGTGCCAGCAGTCCCCTACCAGGAGCAGCTTTCTTT. Translating it yields CASSPLPGAAFF.

This clonotype has a handful of counts. V usage is TRBV18 and J usage is TRBJ2-7; 10 bases map to TRBD1. CDR3 length: 15 amino acids. Germline V gene lookup returns CDR1 KGHSH and CDR2 LQKENI. V gave up 4 bases and J gave up 2 bases; unmatched junction bases: 5. CDR3 DNA sequence: TGTGCCAGCTCACGACCGGGACAGGGGACCTACGAGCAGTACTTC. This sequence encodes CASSRPGQGTYEQYF.

The chain links TRBV4-1 to TRBJ2-1; 7 positions agree with TRBD2. Germline-derived CDR1 and CDR2 are MGHRA and YSYEKL. The CDR3 contains 14 residues. J gave up 10 bases and V 3 bases, and 9 bases lay outside the gene matches. This CDR3 is CASSQVHRGEEQFF. CDR3 sequence (DNA): TGCGCCAGCAGCCAGGTCCATCGGGGGGAAGAGCAGTTCTTC.

Only a few counts were recorded for this clonotype. The chain combines TRBV27 with TRBJ1-5; weak D call: TRBD1 (5 bases). V dropped 3 bases and J dropped 3 bases, with 9 bases sitting between them. Germline V lookup: CDR1 MNHEY, CDR2 SMNVEV (reference sequence). The CDR3 loop spans 14 amino acids. The CDR3 sequence is CASSFAGINQPQHF. DNA for the CDR3: TGTGCCAGCAGTTTTGCAGGGATCAATCAGCCCCAGCATTTT.

This clonotype was counted ten times or more. The chain links TRBV7-9 to TRBJ1-5; no firm D call. Between the trimmed V and J ends, which lost 11 bases and 7 bases, there was a span of 18 bases. This CDR3 comprises 13 residues. Germline V gene lookup returns CDR1 SEHNR and CDR2 FQNEAQ (reference sequence). CDR3 region: CAGGSGPGQPQHF. CDR3 bases: TGTGCCGGAGGGTCCGGGCCCGGGCAGCCCCAGCATTTT. Based on the CDR3 plus reference TRBV7-9 and TRBJ1-5, the full variable domain is DTGVSQNPRHKITKRGQNVTFRCDPISEHNRLYWYRQTLGQGPEFLTYFQNEAQLEKSRLLSDRFSAERPKGSFSTLEIQRTEQGDSAMYLCAGGSGPGQPQHFGDGTRLSIL.

This clonotype has just a few counts. J is TRBJ1-1 and V is TRBV6-2 or TRBV6-3, with 10 bases identical to TRBD1. Germline V gene data show CDR1 as MNHEY and CDR2 as SVGEGT. The J segment lost 0 bases and the V segment lost 5 bases, leaving 9 bases of the junction unmatched. The CDR3 runs 17 residues. The CDR3 DNA follows: TGTGCCAGCAGTACCTGGGACAGGGGTTTCATGAACACTGAAGCTTTCTTT. Translation: CASSTWDRGFMNTEAFF.

This clonotype was seen more than once but under ten times. The genes are TRBV5-5 and TRBJ2-1; 7 bases are a match to TRBD1. Trimming at V came to 0 bases and at J to 1 base, leaving 4 bases not matched to a gene. This CDR3 is built from 16 residues. The germline CDR1 and CDR2 sequences are SGHKS and YYEKEE (reference sequence). CDR3 nucleotides: TGTGCCAGCAGCTTGGCCGACAGGGATTCCTACAATGAGCAGTTCTTC. This translates into CASSLADRDSYNEQFF.

This clonotype has just a few counts. The V gene is TRBV19, the J gene TRBJ2-5, with D possibly being TRBD1 (5 bases). Germline V gene data show CDR1 as LNHDA and CDR2 as SQIVND (reference sequence). The CDR3 totals 14 residues. The germline V and J ends were trimmed by 3 bases and 3 bases, with 11 bases remaining between them. The CDR3: CASSIDGREETQYF. Written as DNA, the CDR3 is TGTGCCAGTAGTATCGATGGCAGGGAAGAGACCCAGTACTTC.

This clonotype was observed a few times. The J gene is TRBJ1-6, the V gene TRBV3-1; 7 bases are a match to TRBD1. Germline lookup yields CDR1 LGHDT and CDR2 YNNKEL (reference sequence). The V and J ends lost 7 bases and 2 bases, in that order; junction bases with no gene match: 8. CDR3 length: 16 amino acids. The CDR3 spells CASTPGRGTYNSPLHF. DNA of the CDR3: TGTGCCAGCACCCCGGGCAGGGGGACCTATAATTCACCCCTCCACTTT.

The chain has TRBV7-2 and TRBJ1-6; D is ambiguous. The germline V and J ends were trimmed by 2 bases and 7 bases, with 12 bases remaining between them. Germline V CDR1 and CDR2: SGHTA, FQGNSA. This CDR3 has 15 amino acids. The CDR3 sequence is CASSLYWRHNSPLHF. CDR3 DNA sequence: TGTGCCAGCAGCTTATACTGGCGGCACAATTCACCCCTCCACTTT.